This is a list of T cell receptor beta chains from one sample in a study of radiation and T cells in renal cell carcinoma. Only in-frame clones appear in the TCRdb table, and some are missing; sequencing was by immunoSEQ multiplex PCR. The sample consists of 100,000 to 150,000 clones, 75% to 90% of them appearing once. The sample consisted of blood, taken from a patient whose treatment included radiotherapy and nephrectomy. Receptors originate from a woman in her sixties or seventies with renal cell carcinoma. Both conserved end residues are part of each CDR3. Fields, in order: V gene, CDR3 protein.

v_gene: TRBV6-6
CDR3aa: CASRSPGGYQPQHF

v_gene: TRBV9
CDR3aa: CASSVGGGAEAFF

v_gene: TRBV10-1
CDR3aa: CATHPGPTNTGELFF

v_gene: TRBV7-9
CDR3aa: CASSGAGRASGIYEQYF

v_gene: TRBV15
CDR3aa: CATSRGGLAANEQFF

v_gene: TRBV9
CDR3aa: CASSVSPLGNTYEQYF

v_gene: TRBV19
CDR3aa: CASSSPPDYGYTF

v_gene: TRBV5-4
CDR3aa: CASSQDDSSYEQYF

v_gene: TRBV9
CDR3aa: CASSVGYGTYSYEQYF

v_gene: TRBV7-2
CDR3aa: CASSPWGEFTGELFF

v_gene: TRBV12-5
CDR3aa: CASGFPGPLDTQYF

v_gene: TRBV6-1
CDR3aa: CASSPGTFRTEQYF

v_gene: TRBV4-2
CDR3aa: CASSQDRVTGSPLHF

v_gene: TRBV30
CDR3aa: CAWSVQKVEQYF

v_gene: TRBV28
CDR3aa: CASSLGRGGANVLTF

v_gene: TRBV19
CDR3aa: CASSISPNLRNQPQHF

v_gene: TRBV10-3
CDR3aa: CAISESKQSTEAFF

v_gene: TRBV5-1
CDR3aa: CASSLDSLGETQYF

v_gene: TRBV10-3
CDR3aa: CAISPPGANVLTF

v_gene: TRBV28
CDR3aa: CASSSPVGGADTQYF

v_gene: TRBV27
CDR3aa: CASSNGGLNNYGYTF

v_gene: TRBV6-5
CDR3aa: CASSHTRRSDEQFF

v_gene: TRBV15
CDR3aa: CATSQRVVDYGYTF

v_gene: TRBV5-1
CDR3aa: CASSSDISWDRTSLEQYF

v_gene: TRBV14
CDR3aa: CASSQAPVTDTQYF

v_gene: TRBV7-9
CDR3aa: CASSGQGITEQYF

v_gene: TRBV6-1
CDR3aa: CASTYEQGNGNTIYF

v_gene: TRBV5-1
CDR3aa: CASSGGQIVSVSPGTQYF

v_gene: TRBV7-9
CDR3aa: CASSLDRGREFF

v_gene: TRBV27
CDR3aa: CASSLRQGTYNEQFF

v_gene: TRBV4-1
CDR3aa: CASSLSATGGGGQYF

v_gene: TRBV7-3
CDR3aa: CASSSGGDRNTEAFF

v_gene: TRBV15
CDR3aa: CATSRWTADEQYF

v_gene: TRBV9
CDR3aa: CASSGQPGELFF

v_gene: TRBV6-5
CDR3aa: CASSYGAGRGAYGYTF

v_gene: TRBV7-3
CDR3aa: CASSALAGGPEETQYF

v_gene: TRBV25-1
CDR3aa: CASSEYQVDRGTAFF

v_gene: TRBV4-1
CDR3aa: CASSQRRETSGDNEQFF

v_gene: TRBV15
CDR3aa: CATSVGGATDTQYF

v_gene: TRBV5-1
CDR3aa: CASSLEQGIREQYF

v_gene: TRBV6-6
CDR3aa: CASRPGTSVDTQYF

v_gene: TRBV5-1
CDR3aa: CASSLELGTATNEKLFF

v_gene: TRBV14
CDR3aa: CASSLLSGGPQHF

v_gene: TRBV5-1
CDR3aa: CASSLRDALTGEKLFF

v_gene: TRBV2
CDR3aa: CASRSRGGNTEAFF

v_gene: TRBV15
CDR3aa: CATSRVQQGRETQYF

v_gene: TRBV28
CDR3aa: CASSFGRGGNTIYF

v_gene: TRBV6-6
CDR3aa: CASRQTGLNTGELFF

v_gene: TRBV7-2
CDR3aa: CASSPEPAASNYGYTF

v_gene: TRBV19
CDR3aa: CASSKNSLNTGELFF

v_gene: TRBV2
CDR3aa: CASSPRATYNEQFF

v_gene: TRBV5-1
CDR3aa: CASSFLGQGGSETQYF

v_gene: TRBV30
CDR3aa: CAWSPSGPRYEQYF

v_gene: TRBV4-2
CDR3aa: CASSRGPNDQETQYF

v_gene: TRBV6-5
CDR3aa: CASSPLGTGVYGYTF

v_gene: TRBV28
CDR3aa: CASSPSWGASGANVLTF

v_gene: TRBV9
CDR3aa: CASSVGTGRGTEAFF